The entry below describes one T cell receptor (beta chain). The entry originates in a study of blood T cell repertoires in COVID-19. About the study: Material from acute and convalescent COVID-19 was sourced from the United States, Italy and Spain. T cells, B-cell-depleted T cells, or PBMCs supplied cDNA or gDNA.

Per the original methods: Amplification of reference gene primers was used by the study to estimate nucleated cell counts. Sequencing was performed with immunoSEQ multiplex PCR; in TCRdb, only in-frame clones are kept and a portion is missing. The V and J calls and clone size come from that table; D and trimming were worked out from the DNA. The sample consists of approximately 59,000 clones, roughly 90% of them appearing once. V lost 0 bases, J lost 7 bases, and 10 bases stayed unmatched. Germline V lookup: CDR1 SGDLS, CDR2 YYNGEE. There are 16 residues in the CDR3. This chain connects TRBV9 to TRBJ1-2; the match to TRBD1 covers 9 bases. Sequenced material: peripheral blood. The source is a human donor in a cohort sampled during active COVID-19. The CDR3 loop reads CASSVAATGDRAGYTF. The CDR3 nucleotides are TGTGCCAGCAGCGTAGCCGCGACTGGGGACAGGGCTGGCTACACCTTC.